This TCR beta chain comes out of a study of post-analysis software for immune sequencing data (dated by TCRdb to between 2015 and 2017). Looking at the study overall: The recorded disease courses included relapsing-remitting, secondary progressive and progressive-relapsing multiple sclerosis, and some patients had no subtype annotation. The multiple sclerosis patient repertoires were compared with approximately 11 previously published healthy control repertoires from donors aged about 6 to 25 years. A subset of samples was prepared in parallel using single-end sample barcoding, then pooled and co-amplified after Illumina adapter ligation.

V was cut back by 1 base and J by 0 bases, leaving a gap of 9 bases between them. The germline V gene (reference sequence) sets CDR1 to DFQATT and CDR2 to SNEGSKA. From cysteine to phenylalanine, the CDR3 is 15 amino acids long. The only DNA kept is the CDR3, 45 bases in frame from the first base. What the research found in general, with its limitations: Direct clustering with F measure revealed strong co-clustering of samples prepared in the same batch, which led to a batch-effect correction. Significantly higher frequencies in patients than in controls were found for several TRBV segments, including TRBV5-6, TRBV5-1 and TRBV20-1. The multiple sclerosis patient group was slightly younger than the control group. Multiple sclerosis patients had significantly lower normalized Chao1 diversity than controls, a result that suggests substantial peripheral T-cell clonal expansion.

A note on this clonotype: There is no known antigen for this receptor. Base qualities were left out, and no much larger clone turns up one base away.

Library preparation used PCR. Sequenced on an Illumina HiSeq 2500. To reduce PCR and sequencing biases, unique molecular identifiers were built into the TCR beta cDNA libraries. Every 1 to 10 million input T cells yielded some 500,000 cDNA molecules, meaning each molecule approximated one T cell. The patient libraries were prepared and sequenced with the same protocol used for the earlier healthy control dataset. Within a given batch, samples were prepared together, multiplexed and sequenced on the same HiSeq lane. For the original study's pipeline: Raw barcoded reads were processed with MIGEC, and single-read molecular identifier groups were discarded before consensus assembly and CDR3 extraction. Clonotype tables were post-analysed with VDJtools, normalizing diversity by down-sampling all datasets to the smallest sample size. To correct batch-related cross-sample contamination, repertoire overlap clustering matched CDR3 amino acid sequences but not nucleotide sequences. TCRdb's own reprocessing of the public reads used fastp at Q25 and MiXCR and kept productive beta chains. Each entry is one CDR3 protein sequence, shown with its most common DNA and genes. The V and J calls were not made by the authors but by TCRdb's processing. This sample gives hundreds of thousands of distinct CDR3 sequences in total; around 64% of them show up just once. Together, the top ten hold approximately 10% of the sample.

To demonstrate the VDJtools post-analysis software, TCR beta repertoires were profiled from the peripheral blood of 10 to 15 young patients with multiple sclerosis. The multiple sclerosis patients were children and adolescents between roughly 6 and 17 years of age. Here the chain combines TRBV20-1 and TRBJ2-2; the D gene remains uncertain. The sample comprised blood. This sequence was found in a girl aged 2 to 9 with multiple sclerosis. The CDR3 is CSARGPVANTGELFF. The sequence in DNA is TGCAGTGCTAGAGGACCGGTTGCGAACACCGGGGAGCTGTTTTTT.